What follows are 15 T cell receptor beta chains derived from one specimen sequenced in a study of PD-L1 blockade in urothelial cancer. Assay used: immunoSEQ multiplex PCR; TCRdb lists only in-frame clones, some missing. Of roughly 50,000 clones in the sample, 87% are singletons; the top ten hold around 15%. Time point specified: pretreatment peripheral blood. The sequencing here drew on PBMCs, taken around atezolizumab (anti-PD-L1) treatment. The receptor set was obtained from a woman aged 55-70 years with urothelial cancer.

The chain couples TRBV7-2 to TRBJ2-7; D perhaps matches TRBD2 (6 bases). Germline CDR1 and CDR2: SGHTA and FQGNSA. Trimming removed 5 bases at V and 7 bases at J, with 15 bases between. The CDR3 length is 13 residues. The CDR3 region has the DNA TGTGCCAGCAGCGACCTCGGGAGTGGGGAGCAGTACTTC. Its translation: CASSDLGSGEQYF.

V usage is TRBV29-1 and J usage is TRBJ2-7, with D perhaps matching TRBD2 (5 bases). The V gene's germline CDR1 is SQVTM and CDR2 ANQGSEA. The CDR3 spans 12 residues. V lost 5 bases and J 7 bases, leaving 15 bases between the germline ends. DNA of the CDR3: TGCAGCGTTCTCGGGCCTCGGAGGGAGCAGTACTTC. This sequence encodes CSVLGPRREQYF.

This sequence joins TRBV4-1 and TRBJ2-5; D might be TRBD2 (6 bases). This CDR3 is 21 amino acids long. CDR1 and CDR2 (germline): MGHRA, YSYEKL. V was pared by 2 bases and J by 1 base, with 29 bases between. CDR3 protein: CASSQFGRDLYGCPRQETQYF. DNA of the CDR3: TGCGCCAGCAGCCAATTTGGGCGGGATCTCTACGGCTGTCCACGCCAAGAGACCCAGTACTTC.

The chain combines TRBV6-5 with TRBJ1-1; D gene unclear. The V end lost 2 bases, the J end lost 10 bases, and 8 bases lay between the germline ends. This CDR3 is built from 11 residues. Per germline, CDR1 MNHEY and CDR2 SVGAGI. The CDR3, as DNA: TGTGCCAGCAGTTACGGGGAGAGAGCTTTCTTT. It encodes CASSYGERAFF.

There are a few counts of this clone. This chain joins TRBV5-1 and TRBJ2-7; a possible D gene is TRBD1 (5 bases). This CDR3 has 16 amino acids. V was shortened by 4 bases and J by 4 bases, with 21 bases between the two germline ends. Germline V gene lookup returns CDR1 SGHRS and CDR2 YFSETQ. CDR3 bases: TGCGCCAGCAGCCTCTCGGACATTGGGGCGCGGTACGAGCAGTACTTC. Encoded protein: CASSLSDIGARYEQYF.

This chain links TRBV5-4 with TRBJ2-5; TRBD1 is a possible D gene (6 bases). Trimming removed 0 bases from V and 2 bases from J, with 14 bases in between. The CDR3 spans 16 residues. CDR1 and CDR2 (germline): SGHNT, YYREEE (reference sequence). CDR3 in amino acids: CASSLGRWTEQETQYF. CDR3 DNA: TGTGCCAGCAGCTTGGGTCGTTGGACAGAACAAGAGACCCAGTACTTC.

The chain recombines TRBV5-1 with TRBJ2-3; a weak D match, TRBD2 (5 bases). Trimming pared 4 bases from V and 5 bases from J, leaving 5 bases between. Germline V gene data show CDR1 as SGHRS and CDR2 as YFSETQ. The length of the CDR3 is 11 residues. For the CDR3, the DNA is TGCGCCAGCAGCCGGGAAGATACGCAGTATTTT. Its translation: CASSREDTQYF.

Regarding this clone: Germline and junction disagree at one end, which may indicate a read error. The genes are TRBV29-1 and TRBJ1-2, with TRBD1 identical over 8 bases. Germline CDR1 SQVTM, CDR2 ANQGSEA. There are 12 residues in the CDR3. The CDR3 region has the DNA TGCAGCGTTGGGGGCCGGGGGACAGGCATCGTCTTC. It codes for CSVGGRGTGIVF.

The rearrangement joins TRBV4-3 to TRBJ2-7; tentative D call: TRBD2 (5 bases). The length of the CDR3 is 14 residues. Germline CDR1 LGHNA, CDR2 YSLEER. V was cut by 4 bases and J by 0 bases, with 10 bases left in between. CDR3 bases: TGCGCCAGCAGCCCGGGAAGGAGCTCCTACGAGCAGTACTTC. This codes for CASSPGRSSYEQYF.

The chain links TRBV18 to TRBJ2-1; 10 bases map to TRBD2. V was clipped by 3 bases and J by 7 bases; unmatched bases: 6. CDR3 length: 15 amino acids. The germline CDR1 and CDR2 sequences are KGHSH and LQKENI. This CDR3 reads CASSPTGTSVNEQFF. The CDR3 DNA reads as TGTGCCAGCTCACCGACCGGGACTAGCGTGAATGAGCAGTTCTTC. Full variable domain (missing parts from reference TRBV18 and TRBJ2-1): NAGVMQNPRHLVRRRGQEARLRCSPMKGHSHVYWYRQLPEEGLKFMVYLQKENIIDESGMPKERFSAEFPKEGPSILRIQQVVRGDSAAYFCASSPTGTSVNEQFFGPGTRLTVL.

The V gene is TRBV7-3, the J gene TRBJ2-2, with D perhaps matching TRBD2 (5 bases). The CDR3 loop spans 15 amino acids. V was trimmed by 5 bases and J by 0 bases, leaving 10 bases between them. Germline CDR1 SGHTA, CDR2 FQGTGA. The CDR3 bases are TGTGCCAGCAGCCTCCTCGGGACGAACACCGGGGAGCTGTTTTTT. Its protein product is CASSLLGTNTGELFF. The full variable domain, in which reference TRBV7-3 and TRBJ2-2 provide the parts outside the CDR3, is GAGVSQTPSNKVTEKGKYVELRCDPISGHTALYWYRQSLGQGPEFLIYFQGTGAADDSGLPNDRFFAVRPEGSVSTLKIQRTERGDSAVYLCASSLLGTNTGELFFGEGSRLTVL.

The chain has TRBV10-3 and TRBJ1-2; D is unclear. This CDR3 is 14 amino acids long. Germline assignment: CDR1 ENHRY and CDR2 SYGVKD. V was pared by 1 base and J by 4 bases, with 10 bases between. CDR3 region: CAISEFDTGYGYTF. DNA of the CDR3: TGTGCCATCAGTGAGTTTGACACCGGCTATGGCTACACCTTC.

The chain carries TRBV9 and TRBJ1-1; TRBD1 is a possible D gene (6 bases). CDR1 and CDR2 (germline): SGDLS, YYNGEE. The V and J ends lost 1 base and 4 bases respectively, with 14 bases between them. The CDR3 loop spans 15 amino acids. The CDR3 here is CASSVQGGGATEAFF. The CDR3 region has the DNA TGTGCCAGCAGCGTACAGGGTGGGGGGGCCACTGAAGCTTTCTTT.

The chain recombines TRBV2 with TRBJ2-7; D remains unclear. Germline CDR1 is SNHLY and CDR2 is FYNNEI. Trimming removed 4 bases from V and 0 bases from J, with 10 bases in between. The CDR3 covers 14 residues. For the CDR3, the DNA is TGTGCCAGCAGTGTGGGCCGAACCTCCTACGAGCAGTACTTC. This gives the protein CASSVGRTSYEQYF. Using reference TRBV2 and TRBJ2-7 for the parts outside the CDR3, the full variable domain is EPEVTQTPSHQVTQMGQEVILRCVPISNHLYFYWYRQILGQKVEFLVSFYNNEISEKSEIFDDQFSVERPDGSNFTLKIRSTKLEDSAMYFCASSVGRTSYEQYFGPGTRLTVT.

The chain is built from TRBV13 and TRBJ2-7; TRBD2 is a possible D gene (5 bases). The CDR3 contains 17 residues. Trimming removed 6 bases at V and 0 bases at J, with 21 bases between. The germline V gene has CDR1 PRHDT and CDR2 FYEKMQ (reference sequence). This CDR3 reads CASRYGRGQASSYEQYF. In DNA, the CDR3 is TGTGCCAGCAGGTACGGCCGGGGTCAGGCGAGCTCCTACGAGCAGTACTTC.